The 29 T cell receptor beta chains listed next were all sequenced from one sample in a study of human T cells and chemical hapten exposure. Via MiXCR, TCRdb re-called the RACE reads, giving one row per CDR3 protein. Among more than 250,000 distinct CDR3 sequences listed, approximately 8.6% were seen once. Time point in this sample: pre-sensitization, week 0. Treatment specified: therapeutic diphenylcyclopropenone sensitization with weekly scalp DPC. Here the sequenced sample was whole blood, taken in connection with sensitization to the hapten diphenylcyclopropenone (DPC). The receptors derive from a woman in her forties with alopecia areata. Some clones in this sample may be carry-over from other donors' samples.

The rearrangement uses TRBV20-1 and TRBJ1-6, with D unclear. Germline CDR1 DFQATT, CDR2 SNEGSKA (reference sequence). The CDR3 contains 12 residues. CDR3 protein: CRGGGNNSPLHF. The CDR3 coding sequence is TGCAGGGGAGGCGGGAATAATTCACCCCTCCACTTT.

This clonotype has just a few counts. The rearrangement uses TRBV29-1 and TRBJ2-5; 7 positions match TRBD2. Germline-derived CDR1 and CDR2 are SQVTM and ANQGSEA. The CDR3 runs 14 residues. The J segment lost 5 bases and the V segment lost 4 bases, leaving 10 bases of the junction unmatched. The chain's CDR3 is CSVAPSTGGETQYF. CDR3 nucleotides: TGCAGCGTTGCCCCGTCTACCGGGGGGGAGACCCAGTACTTC.

This clonotype occurred a few times. J is TRBJ1-4 and V is TRBV12-3 or TRBV12-4; no clear D gene. This CDR3 is built from 14 residues. Between the trimmed V and J ends, which lost 3 bases and 4 bases, there was a span of 9 bases. The CDR3 region has the DNA TGTGCCAGCAGTTTCTCGGGCCTTAATGAAAAACTGTTTTTT. This codes for CASSFSGLNEKLFF.

This clonotype was counted between two and nine times. The chain carries TRBV5-1 and TRBJ2-3; 9 positions match TRBD1. The CDR3 extends over 14 amino acids. The ends lost 4 bases at V and 5 bases at J; junction bases unmatched: 5. Germline V gene sequence: CDR1 SGHRS, CDR2 YFSETQ. The CDR3 sequence: CASSTGQGQDTQYF. CDR3 DNA sequence: TGCGCCAGCAGCACGGGACAGGGACAAGATACGCAGTATTTT.

This clonotype was counted between two and nine times. J is TRBJ2-6 and V is TRBV6-5; 7 nucleotides match TRBD1. Germline V CDR1 and CDR2: MNHEY, SVGAGI. The CDR3 sequence is 14 residues long. After removal of 7 bases from V and 1 base from J, the junction contained 1 base not matched to a gene. CDR3 amino acids: CASTTGSGANVLTF. DNA for the CDR3: TGTGCCAGCACGACAGGGTCTGGGGCCAACGTCCTGACTTTC.

This clonotype was found many times. The V and J genes are TRBV28 and TRBJ2-4; D possibly corresponds to TRBD2 (6 bases). V was pared by 3 bases and J by 12 bases, with 24 bases between. Per the germline V gene, CDR1 is MDHEN and CDR2 is SYDVKM. This CDR3 has 16 residues. CDR3 region: CASSLFTYDRRGAQYF. In DNA, the CDR3 is TGTGCCAGCAGTTTGTTCACCTACGACCGGAGGGGTGCTCAGTACTTC.

This clonotype was observed a handful of times. The chain has TRBV29-1 and TRBJ1-5; 8 bases agree with TRBD1. CDR1 and CDR2 (germline): SQVTM, ANQGSEA. The CDR3 has 18 residues. The ends lost 7 bases at V and 1 base at J; junction bases unmatched: 18. CDR3 sequence: CSAGHSGGVEGSNQPQHF. In DNA form, the CDR3 reads TGCAGCGCTGGGCATTCAGGGGGCGTCGAGGGGAGCAATCAGCCCCAGCATTTT.

This clonotype occurred a few times. The J gene is TRBJ2-7, the V gene TRBV6-5; 9 bases line up with TRBD2. This CDR3 region has 15 residues. With V trimmed by 0 bases and J by 2 bases, 2 bases remained unmatched. Germline V CDR1 and CDR2: MNHEY, SVGAGI. The DNA for the CDR3 is TGTGCCAGCAGTTACTCGGCGGGAGGGCCCTACGAGCAGTACTTC. This encodes CASSYSAGGPYEQYF.

This clonotype was detected ten times or more. DNA of the CDR3: TGTGCCAGCCAGTTCTCTGGGGCCAACGTCCTGACTTTC. It translates to CASQFSGANVLTF. V is TRBV11-2 and J is TRBJ2-6; no clear D. Germline CDR1 reads SGHAT; CDR2 reads FQNNGV. The V end was cut by 8 bases, the J end by 0 bases, with 5 bases between. The length of the CDR3 is 13 residues.

This clonotype has more than one count but fewer than ten. The rearrangement uses TRBV7-9 and TRBJ1-3; D gene unclear. CDR3 length: 16 residues. Trimming took off 5 bases at V and 4 bases at J, with 18 bases between the two ends. The germline V gene encodes CDR1 SEHNR and CDR2 FQNEAQ (reference sequence). CDR3 region: CASSPTQPGHGNTIYF. CDR3 bases: TGTGCCAGCAGCCCCACCCAGCCGGGCCACGGAAACACCATATATTTT.

This clonotype appeared many times. The rearrangement joins TRBV29-1 to TRBJ1-1, with D unresolved. Germline V gives CDR1 SQVTM, CDR2 ANQGSEA. V was clipped by 3 bases and J by 1 base, with 6 bases between them. There are 12 residues in the CDR3. CDR3 residues: CSVERSNTEAFF. The CDR3 nucleotides read TGCAGCGTTGAGCGGTCGAACACTGAAGCTTTCTTT.

The chain recombines TRBV11-1 with TRBJ1-4; a weak D match, TRBD1 (6 bases). V was trimmed by 2 bases and J by 5 bases, leaving 12 bases between them. The germline V gene encodes CDR1 SGHAT and CDR2 FQDESV (reference sequence). The CDR3 extends over 15 amino acids. The CDR3 loop is CASSLMTGLNEKLFF. The CDR3 DNA is TGTGCCAGCAGCTTAATGACAGGATTAAATGAAAAACTGTTTTTT. The variable domain in full, completed from reference TRBV11-1 and TRBJ1-4, reads EAEVAQSPRYKITEKSQAVAFWCDPISGHATLYWYRQILGQGPELLVQFQDESVVDDSQLPKDRFSAERLKGVDSTLKIQPAELGDSAMYLCASSLMTGLNEKLFFGSGTQLSVL.

This clonotype was detected many times. The chain has TRBV3-1 and TRBJ1-2; a weak D match, TRBD1 (5 bases). V lost 6 bases and J lost 5, with 7 bases in between. The CDR3 consists of 11 residues. Germline V gene sequence: CDR1 LGHDT, CDR2 YNNKEL (reference sequence). The CDR3 sequence is CASSQGYGYTF. DNA for the CDR3: TGTGCCAGCAGTCAGGGTTATGGCTACACCTTC. The full variable domain, its missing parts supplied by reference TRBV3-1 and TRBJ1-2, is DTAVSQTPKYLVTQMGNDKSIKCEQNLGHDTMYWYKQDSKKFLKIMFSYNNKELIINETVPNRFSPKSPDKAHLNLHINSLELGDSAVYFCASSQGYGYTFGSGTRLTVV.

This clonotype was observed many times. The rearrangement joins TRBV7-9 to TRBJ1-1; D is ambiguous. Trimming cost V 5 bases and J 1 base, with 2 bases left between them. The CDR3 has 11 amino acids. From germline, CDR1 is SEHNR and CDR2 FQNEAQ (reference sequence). The CDR3 loop is CASSRNTEAFF. The CDR3 bases are TGTGCCAGCAGCCGGAACACTGAAGCTTTCTTT. The full variable domain, in which reference TRBV7-9 and TRBJ1-1 provide the parts outside the CDR3, is DTGVSQNPRHKITKRGQNVTFRCDPISEHNRLYWYRQTLGQGPEFLTYFQNEAQLEKSRLLSDRFSAERPKGSFSTLEIQRTEQGDSAMYLCASSRNTEAFFGQGTRLTVV.

The chain uses TRBV29-1 and TRBJ1-2, with 8 bases fitting TRBD1. With 4 bases clipped from V and 2 bases from J, the junction kept 6 bases outside the gene matches. Per the germline V gene, CDR1 is SQVTM and CDR2 is ANQGSEA. This CDR3 is built from 14 residues. CDR3 in amino acids: CSVAPTGANYGYTF. CDR3 coding DNA: TGCAGCGTTGCGCCGACAGGGGCGAACTATGGCTACACCTTC.

In its sample, this clonotype was seen a few times. The V gene is TRBV5-5, the J gene TRBJ1-5, with 8 positions matching TRBD1. J was trimmed by 0 bases and V by 4 bases; bases with no gene match: 12. CDR1 is SGHKS, CDR2 YYEKEE, per germline (reference sequence). This CDR3 spans 18 amino acids. Here the CDR3 DNA reads TGTGCCAGCAGCAGGCCGATGACAGGGGATTATAGCAATCAGCCCCAGCATTTT. Protein product: CASSRPMTGDYSNQPQHF.

This clonotype was recorded many times. The chain has TRBV7-2 and TRBJ1-2; D unresolved. CDR3 length: 13 residues. The V gene's germline CDR1 is SGHTA and CDR2 FQGNSA. V lost 7 bases to trimming and J lost 4 bases, with 13 bases between them. As DNA, the CDR3 is TGTGCCAGCACCTCCGGACGGATCTATGGCTACACCTTC. Translated: CASTSGRIYGYTF.

This clonotype has just a few counts. This chain uses TRBV11-2 with TRBJ2-1; D tentatively fits TRBD1 or TRBD2 (6 bases each). V dropped 1 base and J dropped 8 bases, with 9 bases sitting between them. Germline V gene sequence: CDR1 SGHAT, CDR2 FQNNGV. CDR3 size: 13 residues. CDR3 nucleotides: TGTGCCAGCAGCTTAGCGGGGGCGGATGAGCAGTTCTTC. This encodes CASSLAGADEQFF. Combining the CDR3 with reference TRBV11-2 and TRBJ2-1 gives the whole variable domain EAGVAQSPRYKIIEKRQSVAFWCNPISGHATLYWYQQILGQGPKLLIQFQNNGVVDDSQLPKDRFSAERLKGVDSTLKIQPAKLEDSAVYLCASSLAGADEQFFGPGTRLTVL.

The rearrangement uses TRBV28 and TRBJ2-7; TRBD2 matches at 11 bases. Germline CDR1 MDHEN, CDR2 SYDVKM. The CDR3 loop spans 16 amino acids. V trimming: 6 bases; J trimming: 6 bases; junction bases outside the gene matches: 13. The CDR3 DNA is TGTGCCAGCAGCCGACGAGTAGCGGGAGGGCCCCTCGAGCAGTACTTC. This translates into CASSRRVAGGPLEQYF.

Of note for this clonotype: With a much larger clone just one base away, this may be a read error. V usage is TRBV20-1 and J usage is TRBJ2-3; TRBD2 matches at 10 bases. V gave up 1 base and J gave up 4 bases; unmatched junction bases: 11. The germline V gene has CDR1 DFQATT and CDR2 SNEGSKA (reference sequence). This CDR3 has 17 amino acids. The CDR3 nucleotides read TGCAGTGCTAGAGGTTCCACCCTAGCGGGGGACTCAGATACGCAGTATTTT. This codes for CSARGSTLAGDSDTQYF.

The V and J genes are TRBV20-1 and TRBJ2-1; 8 bases are a match to TRBD2. Germline loops: CDR1 DFQATT, CDR2 SNEGSKA (reference sequence). This CDR3 contains 13 residues. Unmatched junction bases numbered 11, after V lost 6 bases and J lost 10 bases. The CDR3 region has the DNA TGCAGTGCCCCGGGACTAGTCGGGCAAGAGCAGTTCTTC. Its protein is CSAPGLVGQEQFF.

The CDR3 DNA follows: TGCAGTGTAGCCGGGACTAGCGGGAGTGGGTCCTACAATGAGCAGTTCTTC. This translates into CSVAGTSGSGSYNEQFF. The chain carries TRBV20-1 and TRBJ2-1, with 14 bases lining up with TRBD2. CDR3 size: 17 residues. From germline, CDR1 is DFQATT and CDR2 SNEGSKA (reference sequence). The ends lost 7 bases at V and 1 base at J; junction bases unmatched: 9.

This clonotype has more than one count but fewer than ten. This chain connects TRBV4-3 to TRBJ2-7; TRBD2 matches 14 bases. Germline CDR1 reads LGHNA; CDR2 reads YSLEER. V shed 4 bases, J shed 5 bases, and the junction held 1 base outside the gene matches. The length of the CDR3 is 14 residues. The CDR3 nucleotides are TGCGCCAGCAGCCGGGGACTAGCGGGGGACGAGCAGTACTTC. Translating gives CASSRGLAGDEQYF.

This clonotype was counted only a few times. The J gene is TRBJ1-6, the V gene TRBV6-5; 7 positions match TRBD1. V lost 7 bases, J lost 7 bases, and 7 bases stayed unmatched. Germline CDR1 reads MNHEY; CDR2 reads SVGAGI. CDR3 length: 14 residues. The CDR3 loop is CASTARGKNSPLHF. CDR3 nucleotide sequence: TGTGCCAGCACAGCCAGGGGGAAAAATTCACCCCTCCACTTT.

This clonotype was counted only a few times. The rearrangement links TRBV20-1 to TRBJ1-2; tentatively, D is TRBD1 (6 bases). V dropped 0 bases and J dropped 3 bases, with 8 bases sitting between them. CDR1 is DFQATT and CDR2 is SNEGSKA in the germline V gene (reference sequence). The CDR3 has 13 amino acids. DNA of the CDR3: TGCAGTGCTAGAGATTACAGGGACTATGGCTACACCTTC. Its protein product is CSARDYRDYGYTF.

The chain is built from TRBV7-6 and TRBJ2-3, with D hard to call. V shed 5 bases and J shed 9 bases, with 15 bases lying between them. The V gene's germline CDR1 is SGHVS and CDR2 FNYEAQ. The length of the CDR3 is 13 residues. The CDR3 region is CASSPTPQTTQYF. The CDR3 DNA reads TGTGCCAGCAGCCCCACCCCCCAGACAACGCAGTATTTT.

This clonotype was seen ten or more times. The gene calls are TRBV12-3 or TRBV12-4 and TRBJ2-7; TRBD2 agrees at 9 bases. With V trimmed by 5 bases and J by 4 bases, 3 bases remained unmatched. The CDR3 loop spans 13 amino acids. This CDR3 reads CASSSTSGYEQYF. The CDR3 DNA sequence: TGTGCCAGCAGTAGTACTAGCGGGTACGAGCAGTACTTC.

The CDR3: CASRLSGEQFF. The CDR3 region has the DNA TGTGCCAGCCGGTTGTCGGGTGAGCAGTTCTTC. The chain links TRBV3-1 to TRBJ2-1, with unresolved D. CDR1 and CDR2 (germline): LGHDT, YNNKEL (reference sequence). V dropped 8 bases and J dropped 9 bases, with 11 bases sitting between them. CDR3 size: 11 residues.

This clonotype occurred a few times. The rearrangement uses TRBV28 and TRBJ2-7; D tentatively reads TRBD1 or TRBD2 (5 bases each). The V gene lost 8 bases and the J gene lost 3 bases, with 17 bases spanning the gap. CDR3 length: 14 amino acids. CDR1 is MDHEN, CDR2 SYDVKM, per germline. The CDR3 sequence: CASHGPGTIYEQYF. CDR3 coding DNA: TGTGCCAGCCATGGCCCAGGGACCATCTACGAGCAGTACTTC.